This is a list of T cell receptor beta chains from one sample in a study of Ad26.COV2.S vaccination and SARS-CoV-2 variants. TCRdb's copy holds only in-frame clones and misses some; the assay was immunoSEQ multiplex PCR. Altogether about 420,000 clones are present, 70% to 90% being singletons, with the ten largest covering 3.6%. This specimen was peripheral blood, taken in a trial of Ad26.COV2.S vaccine versus placebo. These receptors originate from a person between 18 and 65 years old who received the Ad26.COV2.S COVID-19 vaccine or a placebo. Both conserved end residues are part of each CDR3. Each record gives: V gene, J gene, D gene, clone size, CDR3 DNA, CDR3 protein. A D gene is named only where the DNA matches it firmly. Clone sizes are given selectively: once, few, many, or a class where the clone is expanded.

TRBV19	TRBJ2-6	TRBD2	.	TGTGCCAGTGGGGCGCAGGGACTATCTGGGGCCAACGTCCTGACTTTC	CASGAQGLSGANVLTF
TRBV18	TRBJ1-2	TRBD1	.	TGTGCCAGCTCACCCCAATACGACAGGGAAGATGGCTACACCTTC	CASSPQYDREDGYTF
TRBV24-1	TRBJ1-2	.	few	TGTGCCACCAGTGGATCGGGGAGAGGCTACACCTTC	CATSGSGRGYTF
TRBV18	TRBJ1-1	.	.	TGTGCCAGCTCACCCTCGTCCGACAGAGAGGGTGAAGCTTTCTTT	CASSPSSDREGEAFF
TRBV13	TRBJ2-7	TRBD2	.	TGTGCCAGCAGCTTTCCCAGCGGGGGCTACGAGCAGTACTTC	CASSFPSGGYEQYF
TRBV12-3/TRBV12-4	TRBJ2-5	TRBD2	.	TGTGCCAGCAGTTTGGGGGGGCAAGAGACCCAGTACTTC	CASSLGGQETQYF
TRBV11-3	TRBJ2-1	.	once	TGTGCCAGCAGCCCCGGAACAGGGTACAATGAGCAGTTCTTC	CASSPGTGYNEQFF
TRBV2	TRBJ2-7	.	.	TGTGCCAGCAGTGAATCTGGGCCCTACGAGCAGTACTTC	CASSESGPYEQYF
TRBV28	TRBJ2-7	TRBD2	.	TGTGCCAGCAGTATAGCGGGGGGCGGGTACGAGCAGTACTTC	CASSIAGGGYEQYF
TRBV28	TRBJ1-5	TRBD1	.	TGTGCCAGCAGTACGGACGCAGGGGGCATCTCCAGCAATCAGCCCCAGCATTTT	CASSTDAGGISSNQPQHF
TRBV28	TRBJ2-5	TRBD1	.	TGTGCCAGCAGTTTAGGAGTAGGGGGCCGGCAAGAGACCCAGTACTTC	CASSLGVGGRQETQYF
TRBV18	TRBJ1-3	TRBD1	few	TGTGCCAGCTCCCCAAGACAGGGTTCCTCTGGAAACACCATATATTTT	CASSPRQGSSGNTIYF
TRBV27	TRBJ1-2	TRBD1	.	TGTGCCAGCATTCTTCGGGACAGCAAAAAGGGAGGCTATGGCTACACCTTC	CASILRDSKKGGYGYTF
TRBV5-1	TRBJ1-4	TRBD1	.	TGCGCCAGCAGCTCTGACAGGGGCGGTAATGAAAAACTGTTTTTT	CASSSDRGGNEKLFF
TRBV3-1/TRBV3-2	TRBJ1-1	TRBD1	.	TGTGCCAGCAGCCATTACAGGGGGAACAGGGAAGCTTTCTTT	CASSHYRGNREAFF
TRBV28	TRBJ1-2	.	.	TGTGCCAGCGTAGGAATGAAGTATGGCTACACCTTC	CASVGMKYGYTF
TRBV28	TRBJ1-1	.	once	TGTGCCAGCAGTCATCTATGGGGTGTGCCCACTGAAGCTTTCTTT	CASSHLWGVPTEAFF
TRBV5-1	TRBJ1-4	TRBD1	.	TGCGCCAGCAGCTTGGGACAGGGAAGGGAAAAACTGTTTTTT	CASSLGQGREKLFF
TRBV5-6	TRBJ1-2	.	.	TGTGCCAGCAGCCCGCCAGGGATGCACTATGGCTACACCTTC	CASSPPGMHYGYTF
TRBV7-9	TRBJ1-2	.	.	TGTGCCAGCAGCGCCCCCCGGGAGACAAAGATCTATGGCTACACCTTC	CASSAPRETKIYGYTF
TRBV5-1	TRBJ2-7	.	once	TGCGCCAGCAGCTTTAATGACGGCGCCTACGAGCAGTACTTC	CASSFNDGAYEQYF
TRBV19	TRBJ2-1	TRBD2	.	TGTGCCAGTAACCCGGGACTAGCGGGGGGGGCAGGTGAGCAGTTCTTC	CASNPGLAGGAGEQFF
TRBV5-4	TRBJ2-2	TRBD1	.	TGTGCCAGCAGCTTCGGACAGGGTGTCACCGGGGAGCTGTTTTTT	CASSFGQGVTGELFF
TRBV3-1/TRBV3-2	TRBJ2-3	TRBD2	.	TGTGCCAGCAGCCCCCAGCGGGGGGGCGCAGATACGCAGTATTTT	CASSPQRGGADTQYF
TRBV30	TRBJ1-2	.	.	TGTGCCTGGAGTGTATTGTTTGGGACAAGCACCTTC	CAWSVLFGTSTF
TRBV27	TRBJ2-1	TRBD1	.	TGTGCCAGCAGTATGACACAGGGGCCCCGCTCCTACAATGAGCAGTTCTTC	CASSMTQGPRSYNEQFF
TRBV9	TRBJ2-1	TRBD1	.	TGTGCCAGCAGCTTACGGACAGGATCTTATGAGCAGTTCTTC	CASSLRTGSYEQFF
TRBV4-1	TRBJ1-6	TRBD1	.	TGCGCCAGCAGCCAGGTACCGGGACAGGGGACCTCGGTCTATAATTCACCCCTCCACTTT	CASSQVPGQGTSVYNSPLHF
TRBV18	TRBJ2-7	TRBD2	.	TGTGCCAGCTCACGCTTGATGCCCGCTAGCGGATCTGCGGTACACGCGTTCTCCGCCGAGCAGTACTTC	CASSRLMPASGSAVHAFSAEQYF
TRBV10-2	TRBJ1-1	TRBD1	.	TGCGCCAGCAGAGAGGACAGGGGCGGGACTGAAGCTTTCTTT	CASREDRGGTEAFF
TRBV20-1	TRBJ2-5	.	.	TGCAGTGCCCACGAGTGGGGGACCCAGTACTTC	CSAHEWGTQYF
TRBV9	TRBJ1-2	.	.	TGTGCCAGCAGCGTAGGGCCCGATAACTATGGCTACACCTTC	CASSVGPDNYGYTF
TRBV18	TRBJ1-4	TRBD1	.	TGTGCCAGCTCACAAGGGACAGGGGGCAGTGAAAAACTGTTTTTT	CASSQGTGGSEKLFF
TRBV6-4	TRBJ2-3	TRBD1	once	TGTGCCAGCAGAGGACAGGGCGACTCAGATACGCAGTATTTT	CASRGQGDSDTQYF
TRBV15	TRBJ2-7	.	.	TGTGCCACCAGCAGGGTGGGGGACCACGAGCAGTACTTC	CATSRVGDHEQYF
TRBV30	TRBJ1-6	TRBD1	few	TGTGCCTGGGGGACAGGGGATAATTCACCCCTCCACTTT	CAWGTGDNSPLHF
TRBV7-9	TRBJ1-6	.	few	TGTGCCAGCAGCTTAGGGAGAACAGGGTTGATTAATTCACCCCTCCACTTT	CASSLGRTGLINSPLHF
TRBV9	TRBJ2-5	TRBD2	once	TGTGCCAGCAGCGTAGCGCCTAGCGGGGGGTTCCAAGAGACCCAGTACTTC	CASSVAPSGGFQETQYF
TRBV2	TRBJ1-3	.	.	TGTGCCAGCAGTACGGGGGGGGTTAGAAACACCATATATTTT	CASSTGGVRNTIYF
TRBV6-2/TRBV6-3	TRBJ2-3	TRBD2	many	TGTGCCAGCAGTACACTAGCGCCTACTAGCACAGATACGCAGTATTTT	CASSTLAPTSTDTQYF
TRBV7-8	TRBJ2-7	.	.	TGTGCCAGCAGCTTAGGATGGCGCGAGCAGTACTTC	CASSLGWREQYF
TRBV6-5	TRBJ1-5	.	.	TGTGCCAGCATGCCTGCAGTCCATCAGCCCCAGCATTTT	CASMPAVHQPQHF
TRBV7-8	TRBJ1-1	TRBD1	.	TGTGCCAGCAGCTTAGTGACAGGGGCTGCGGACACTGAAGCTTTCTTT	CASSLVTGAADTEAFF
TRBV27	TRBJ2-3	.	.	TGTGCCAGCAGTCCACCCGGGGGCAAGCAGTATTTT	CASSPPGGKQYF
TRBV6-5	TRBJ2-3	.	.	TGTGCCACCAATCCAGGGGTCCATTACACAGATACGCAGTATTTT	CATNPGVHYTDTQYF
TRBV5-1	TRBJ2-1	TRBD2	.	TGCGCCAGCAGCTCGGGCGGACTAGCGGGGGACTCCTACAATGAGCAGTTCTTC	CASSSGGLAGDSYNEQFF
TRBV24-1	TRBJ1-6	.	.	TGTGCCACCAGTGAGGGCGGAGGGGGAGGTAATTCACCCCTCCACTTT	CATSEGGGGGNSPLHF
TRBV10-3	TRBJ2-7	TRBD1	.	TGTGCCATCAGTGACCCCGGGACAGGGGCCTACGAGCAGTACTTC	CAISDPGTGAYEQYF
TRBV20-1	TRBJ2-1	.	.	TGCAGTGCTAGTCCCGGAGTGGGGGGGCTCTACAATGAGCAGTTCTTC	CSASPGVGGLYNEQFF
TRBV6-6	TRBJ2-7	.	once	TGTGCCAGCAGTTACGCAGACAGCTACGAGCAGTACTTC	CASSYADSYEQYF
TRBV27	TRBJ1-2	.	.	TGTGCCAGTGCAGGGTTTAACTATGGCTACACCTTC	CASAGFNYGYTF
TRBV6-6	TRBJ2-6	.	.	TGTGCCAGCAGTCCCATTGACTGGGGTTCTGGGGCCAACGTCCTGACTTTC	CASSPIDWGSGANVLTF
TRBV7-9	TRBJ2-7	.	.	TGTGCCAGCAGCTTAGGCAGGTCCTACGAGCAGTACTTC	CASSLGRSYEQYF
TRBV6-2/TRBV6-3	TRBJ1-2	.	.	TGTGCCAGCAGTGCCAGCCTTAACTATGGCTACACCTTC	CASSASLNYGYTF
TRBV7-2	TRBJ2-5	.	.	TGTGCCAGCAGCTTAGGTATTGCCTCGACAGAGCTCCAAGAGACCCAGTACTTC	CASSLGIASTELQETQYF
TRBV29-1	TRBJ1-2	.	.	TGCAGCGTGGCACCGGGGCCTTGGTATGGCTACACCTTC	CSVAPGPWYGYTF
TRBV14	TRBJ2-5	.	.	TGTGCCAGCAGCCCCCGGAGGGGTAGCGGTACCCAAGAGACCCAGTACTTC	CASSPRRGSGTQETQYF